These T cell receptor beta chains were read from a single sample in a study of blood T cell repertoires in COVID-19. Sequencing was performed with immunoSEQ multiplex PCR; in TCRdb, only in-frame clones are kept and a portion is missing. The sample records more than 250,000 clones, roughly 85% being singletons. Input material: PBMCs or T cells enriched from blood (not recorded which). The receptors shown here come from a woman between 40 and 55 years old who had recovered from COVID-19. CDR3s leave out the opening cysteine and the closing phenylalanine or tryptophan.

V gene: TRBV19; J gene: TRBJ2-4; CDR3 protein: ASSGGADLAKNIQY
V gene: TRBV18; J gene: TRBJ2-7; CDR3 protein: ASSPGTGVYEQY
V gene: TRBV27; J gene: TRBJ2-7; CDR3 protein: ASSPPGQPYEQY
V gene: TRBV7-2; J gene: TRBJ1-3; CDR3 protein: ASSSRRGFSGNTIY
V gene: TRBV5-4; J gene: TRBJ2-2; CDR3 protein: ASSPRTGELF
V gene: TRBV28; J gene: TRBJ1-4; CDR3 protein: ASRSGTANEKLF
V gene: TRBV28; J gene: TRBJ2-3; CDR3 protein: ASGRSGSADTQY
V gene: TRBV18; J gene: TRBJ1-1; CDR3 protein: ASSGRRENTEAF
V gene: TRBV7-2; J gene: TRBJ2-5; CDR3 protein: ASSLAPSGRPQETQY
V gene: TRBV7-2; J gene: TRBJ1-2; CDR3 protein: ASSSFSGGDSYGYT
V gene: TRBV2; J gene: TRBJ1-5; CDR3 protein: ASREGGGYSNQPQH
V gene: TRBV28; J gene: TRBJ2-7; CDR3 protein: ASRPQGGFYEQY
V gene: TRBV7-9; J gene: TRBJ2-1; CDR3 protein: ASSEGTGSYNEQF
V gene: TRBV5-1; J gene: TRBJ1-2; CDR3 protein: ASSLLVDSYGYT
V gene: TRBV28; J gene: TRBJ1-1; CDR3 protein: ASSFAGQGLTEAF
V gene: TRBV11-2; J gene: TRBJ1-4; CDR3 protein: ASSLDRGVLF
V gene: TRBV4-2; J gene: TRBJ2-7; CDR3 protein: ASSQDSLAIEQY
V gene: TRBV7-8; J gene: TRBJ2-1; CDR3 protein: ASSFRLAGTYNEQF
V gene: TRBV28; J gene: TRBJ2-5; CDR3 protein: ASSGKPGLAGGGAETQY
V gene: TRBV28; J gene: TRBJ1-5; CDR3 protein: ASSPRRGNQPQH
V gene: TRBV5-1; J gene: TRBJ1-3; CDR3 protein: ASSLERVEGNTIY
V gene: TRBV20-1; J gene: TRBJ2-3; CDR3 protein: SASGGDTQY
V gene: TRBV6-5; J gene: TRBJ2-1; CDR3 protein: ASSYLTSANNEQF
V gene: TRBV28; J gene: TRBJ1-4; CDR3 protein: ASSQPGSVTNEKLF
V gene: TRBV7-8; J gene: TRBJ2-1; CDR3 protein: ASSFSSGRVNEQF
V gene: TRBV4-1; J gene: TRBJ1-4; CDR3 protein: ASSQGLLGQGIDSTNEKLF
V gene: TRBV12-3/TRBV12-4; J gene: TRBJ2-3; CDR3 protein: ASSFSYTDTQY
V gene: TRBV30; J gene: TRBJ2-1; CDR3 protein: AWSPYSSAEQF
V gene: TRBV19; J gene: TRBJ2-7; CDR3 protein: ASSMRGLARSYEQY
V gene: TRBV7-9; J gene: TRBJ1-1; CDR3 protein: ASRRPGQGIEAF
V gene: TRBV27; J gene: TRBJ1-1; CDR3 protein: ASSFYTPPVNTEAF
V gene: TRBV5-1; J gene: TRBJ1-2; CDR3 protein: ASSGGGTGSNYGYT
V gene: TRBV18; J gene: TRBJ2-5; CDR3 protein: ASSSGQGRLETQY
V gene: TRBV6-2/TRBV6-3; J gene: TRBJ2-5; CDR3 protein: ASSYDTGQRQETQY
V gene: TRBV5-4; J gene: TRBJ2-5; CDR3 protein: ASSLMRDAETQY
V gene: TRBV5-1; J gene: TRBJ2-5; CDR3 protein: ASSLRTEQETQY
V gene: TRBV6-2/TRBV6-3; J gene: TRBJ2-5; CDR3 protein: ASSYAQGETQY
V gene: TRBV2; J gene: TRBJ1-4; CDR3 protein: ASSETRVFATNEKLF
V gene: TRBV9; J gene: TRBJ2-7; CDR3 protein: ASSYGQGEQY
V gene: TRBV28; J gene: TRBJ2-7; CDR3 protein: ASEFSGSSYEQY
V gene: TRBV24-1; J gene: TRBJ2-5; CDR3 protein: ATSDPADIGRERGQETQY
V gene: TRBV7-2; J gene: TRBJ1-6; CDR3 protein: ASSLDRGTSPLH
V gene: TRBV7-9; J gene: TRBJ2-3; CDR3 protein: ASSPWTGRTDTQY
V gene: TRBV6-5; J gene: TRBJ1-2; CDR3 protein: ASTSGFYGYT